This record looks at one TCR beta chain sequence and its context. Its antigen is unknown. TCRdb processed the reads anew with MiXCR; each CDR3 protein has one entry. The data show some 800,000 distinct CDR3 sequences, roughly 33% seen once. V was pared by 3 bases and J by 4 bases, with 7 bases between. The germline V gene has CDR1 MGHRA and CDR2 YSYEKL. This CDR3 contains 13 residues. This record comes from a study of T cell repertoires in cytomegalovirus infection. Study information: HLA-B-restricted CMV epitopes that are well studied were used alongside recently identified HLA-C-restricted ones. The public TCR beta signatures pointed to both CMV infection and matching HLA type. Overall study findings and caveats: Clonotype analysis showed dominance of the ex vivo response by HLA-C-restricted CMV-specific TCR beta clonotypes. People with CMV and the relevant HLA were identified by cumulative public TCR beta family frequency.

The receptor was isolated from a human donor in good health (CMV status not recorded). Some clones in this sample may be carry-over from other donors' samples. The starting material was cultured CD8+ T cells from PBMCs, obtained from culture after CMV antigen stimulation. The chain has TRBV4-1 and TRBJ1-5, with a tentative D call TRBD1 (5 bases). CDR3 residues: CASSHPGNQPQHF. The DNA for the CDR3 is TGCGCCAGCAGCCATCCAGGGAATCAGCCCCAGCATTTT.